These 23 T cell receptor beta chains were all obtained from the same sample, sequenced in a study of blood T cell repertoires in COVID-19 (dated by TCRdb to 2018 to 2021). The library was generated by the immunoSEQ multiplex PCR assay. The immuneACCESS repertoire file appears here via TCRdb, limited to in-frame rearrangements. These files lack a portion of the clones; in checked studies, under half of the deficit traces to unresolved V genes, and the cause of the others is not known. The sample table shows 110,000 or so clones, and 75% to 90% are seen once. The ten top clones hold roughly 19% of the sample. The sequenced material came from peripheral blood. These receptor sequences come from a human donor with acute or convalescent COVID-19. The donor label of this sample is uncertain.

In DNA form, the CDR3 reads TGTGCCAGCAGCAACCTCGGTGGCGGTTACAATCAGCCCCAGCATTTT. It codes for CASSNLGGGYNQPQHF. The chain couples TRBV3-1 (or the pseudogene TRBV3-2) to TRBJ1-5; D unclear. Germline V lookup: CDR1 LGHDT, CDR2 YNNKEL (reference sequence). There are 16 residues in the CDR3. Trimming took 5 bases from V and 3 from J, leaving 17 bases between them.

V is TRBV5-1 and J is TRBJ2-2; D possibly corresponds to TRBD1 (6 bases). CDR1 is SGHRS and CDR2 is YFSETQ in the germline V gene. With 4 bases removed from V and 2 bases from J, the gap between germline ends came to 12 bases. This CDR3 region has 15 residues. The CDR3 DNA reads as TGCGCCAGCAGCCCTGGGACACGCAACACCGGGGAGCTGTTTTTT. Translating gives CASSPGTRNTGELFF.

V usage is TRBV4-3 and J usage is TRBJ1-2; the match to TRBD1 covers 8 bases. Germline CDR1 is LGHNA and CDR2 is YSLEER. V lost 3 bases and J lost 7; bases outside the gene matches: 7. This CDR3 is 14 amino acids long. Written as DNA, the CDR3 is TGCGCCAGCAGCCAGGCGGACAGGGTTGGTGGCTACACCTTC. Protein sequence: CASSQADRVGGYTF.

The chain joins TRBV5-4 to TRBJ2-2; a possible D gene is TRBD1 (5 bases). Germline V lookup: CDR1 SGHNT, CDR2 YYREEE (reference sequence). Trimming shortened V by 5 bases and J by 3 bases, and 14 bases separated the two germline ends. The CDR3 length is 15 residues. The CDR3 DNA reads TGTGCCAGCAGTTTAGACAGACTCTACACCGGGGAGCTGTTTTTT. Encoded protein: CASSLDRLYTGELFF.

The J gene is TRBJ1-1, the V gene TRBV21-1; the table gives TRBD1 as D, unverified against the DNA. TRBV21-1 is a pseudogene. The CDR3 consists of 11 residues. CDR3 in DNA: TGTGCCACCAAACAGGACAATGAAGCTTTCTTT. Its protein product is CATKQDNEAFF.

The genes are TRBV20-1 and TRBJ2-1; 11 bases are a match to TRBD2. The V segment lost 6 bases and the J segment 0 bases; nucleotides outside the gene matches: 10. Germline V gives CDR1 DFQATT, CDR2 SNEGSKA (reference sequence). The CDR3 has 17 residues. CDR3 nucleotides: TGCAGTGCGAGTACTAGCGGGGGCCGCAACTCCTACAATGAGCAGTTCTTC. Translating gives CSASTSGGRNSYNEQFF.

This chain's CDR3 is CASKGDSQHSEAFF. The CDR3, as DNA: TGTGCCAGCAAAGGGGACAGCCAACACTCTGAAGCTTTCTTT. This rearrangement joins TRBV5-4 to TRBJ1-1; 7 bases match TRBD1. This CDR3 has 14 residues. Germline V gene data show CDR1 as SGHNT and CDR2 as YYREEE (reference sequence). V lost 6 bases, J lost 6 bases, and 11 bases stayed unmatched.

V and J are TRBV27 and TRBJ2-3; a possible D gene is TRBD1 (6 bases). This CDR3 region has 14 residues. Germline V gives CDR1 MNHEY, CDR2 SMNVEV (reference sequence). V lost 7 bases, J lost 9 bases, and 20 bases lay in between. CDR3 protein: CASKPPGTIDTQYF. In nucleotides, the CDR3 is TGTGCCAGCAAGCCTCCCGGGACAATTGACACGCAGTATTTT.

The CDR3 sequence: CASSYQGSNTEAFF. The CDR3 DNA reads as TGTGCCAGCAGTTACCAGGGTTCGAACACTGAAGCTTTCTTT. V usage is TRBV6-5 and J usage is TRBJ1-1; possible D gene TRBD1, 5 bases. Per germline, CDR1 MNHEY and CDR2 SVGAGI. Between the trimmed V and J ends, which lost 2 bases and 1 base, there was a span of 8 bases. The CDR3 has 14 residues.

This chain joins TRBV5-1 and TRBJ1-4, with TRBD1 identical over 8 bases. CDR3 size: 15 residues. Germline CDR1 is SGHRS and CDR2 is YFSETQ. Trimming cost V 7 bases and J 2 bases; bases outside gene matches: 7. CDR3 residues: CASRATGVTNEKLFF. The CDR3 coding sequence is TGCGCCAGCCGAGCGACAGGGGTGACTAATGAAAAACTGTTTTTT.

This chain links TRBV5-4 with TRBJ2-4; D might be TRBD1 (6 bases). The germline V gene encodes CDR1 SGHNT and CDR2 YYREEE (reference sequence). This CDR3 has 16 amino acids. The V gene lost 0 bases and the J gene lost 6 bases, with 16 bases spanning the gap. The CDR3: CASSLATLGARNIQYF. The DNA of the CDR3 is TGTGCCAGCAGCTTGGCCACATTGGGGGCAAGAAACATTCAGTACTTC.

The rearrangement uses TRBV6-1 and TRBJ2-7, with 9 bases that match TRBD1. Germline assignment: CDR1 MNHNS and CDR2 SASEGT. Trimming at V came to 3 bases and at J to 11 bases, leaving 14 bases not matched to a gene. The CDR3 is 15 amino acids. The CDR3 sequence: CASSDPLAGTGIEYF. In nucleotides, the CDR3 is TGTGCCAGCAGTGACCCACTCGCCGGGACAGGGATAGAGTACTTC.

The chain links TRBV5-1 to TRBJ2-5; 8 positions agree with TRBD2. CDR1 and CDR2 from the germline V gene are SGHRS and YFSETQ. The CDR3 extends over 16 amino acids. With 0 bases clipped from V and 0 bases from J, the junction kept 4 bases outside the gene matches. CDR3 residues: CASSLAQRGHQETQYF. The CDR3 bases are TGCGCCAGCAGCTTGGCCCAGCGGGGGCACCAAGAGACCCAGTACTTC.

CDR3 amino acids: CASSPGANSPLHF. In nucleotides, the CDR3 is TGTGCCAGCAGCCCCGGTGCTAATTCACCCCTCCACTTT. V is TRBV11-2 and J is TRBJ1-6; D not resolved. This CDR3 region has 13 residues. The germline CDR1 and CDR2 sequences are SGHAT and FQNNGV. Trimming took off 5 bases at V and 6 bases at J, with 8 bases between the two ends.

The sample holds one count of this clone. The CDR3 region is CASSVEDSSSGNTIYF. CDR3 in DNA: TGTGCCAGCAGCGTAGAGGACAGTAGCTCTGGAAACACCATATATTTT. This chain links TRBV9 with TRBJ1-3; possibly TRBD1 for D (6 bases). Germline CDR1 is SGDLS and CDR2 is YYNGEE. The CDR3 covers 16 residues. The V and J ends lost 0 bases and 0 bases respectively, with 10 bases between them.

The chain couples TRBV20-1 to TRBJ2-2; 11 bases are shared with TRBD2. This CDR3 is built from 16 residues. Germline loops: CDR1 DFQATT, CDR2 SNEGSKA (reference sequence). Trimming removed 3 bases from V and 4 bases from J; junction bases left unmatched: 7. This CDR3 reads CSASDGTSGITGELFF. CDR3 sequence (DNA): TGCAGTGCTAGTGACGGGACTAGCGGCATCACCGGGGAGCTGTTTTTT.

This clone appeared once. This rearrangement joins TRBV6-1 to TRBJ2-3; D gene unclear. This CDR3 has 15 residues. Germline loops: CDR1 MNHNS, CDR2 SASEGT. V gave up 2 bases and J gave up 0 bases, with 9 bases separating them. CDR3 bases: TGTGCCAGCAGTGAACAATCCAGAAGCACAGATACGCAGTATTTT. Residues: CASSEQSRSTDTQYF.

The chain employs TRBV24-1 and TRBJ1-2, with 8 bases matching TRBD1. Trimming cost V 4 bases and J 5 bases; bases outside gene matches: 5. Germline loops: CDR1 KGHDR, CDR2 SFDVKD. The CDR3 spans 14 residues. The CDR3 protein is CATSDPDRVYGYTF. CDR3 sequence (DNA): TGTGCCACCAGTGACCCGGACAGGGTATATGGCTACACCTTC.

This chain connects TRBV5-1 to TRBJ1-2; TRBD1 matches 8 bases. The V gene end was trimmed by 4 bases and the J gene end by 1 base; junction bases not matched to a gene: 30. The CDR3 is made up of 23 amino acids. Germline-derived CDR1 and CDR2 are SGHRS and YFSETQ. In DNA, the CDR3 is TGCGCCAGCAGCGCGGAGCTCCGACAGGGGCCGTCTCATGATGGTCGCGGTAACTATGGCTACACCTTC. As protein: CASSAELRQGPSHDGRGNYGYTF.

This rearrangement joins TRBV7-2 to TRBJ1-4; 7 nucleotides match TRBD1. Per germline, CDR1 SGHTA and CDR2 FQGNSA. CDR3 length: 14 amino acids. V shed 3 bases and J 13 bases; nucleotides not matched to a gene: 11. CDR3 DNA sequence: TGTGCCAGCAGCTTCCAACAGGGGCTCGAGGGACTGTTTTTT. Translation: CASSFQQGLEGLFF.

This chain links TRBV7-3 with TRBJ2-7; 9 nucleotides align to TRBD2. This CDR3 is built from 13 residues. Germline V lookup: CDR1 SGHTA, CDR2 FQGTGA. With 2 bases clipped from V and 6 bases from J, the junction kept 2 bases outside the gene matches. CDR3 region: CASSLVRGGEQYF. The CDR3 coding sequence is TGTGCCAGCAGCTTAGTGCGGGGGGGCGAGCAGTACTTC.

The chain recombines TRBV19 with TRBJ2-3, with D unclear. Germline V gene lookup returns CDR1 LNHDA and CDR2 SQIVND (reference sequence). Trimming pared 3 bases from V and 3 bases from J, leaving 19 bases between. CDR3 length: 17 residues. The CDR3 DNA reads as TGTGCCAGTAGTATCGGGTCAAACCCGACGAAAACAGATACGCAGTATTTT. Translation: CASSIGSNPTKTDTQYF.

The rearrangement links TRBV10-3 to TRBJ2-1, with D perhaps TRBD2 (5 bases). The CDR3 length is 13 residues. Germline CDR1 ENHRY, CDR2 SYGVKD. Trimming pared 10 bases from V and 2 bases from J, leaving 12 bases between. The CDR3 bases are TGTGCCACGCGGGTAAGTGCCTACAATGAGCAGTTCTTC. It translates to CATRVSAYNEQFF.